This passage covers 30 T cell receptor beta chains from one sample sequenced in a study of regulatory T cells in long-lasting Graves disease. Libraries of TCR beta came from iRepertoire HTBI primers plus Arm-PCR of CDR3 regions. TCRdb used MiXCR to reprocess the multiplex PCR reads, holding one entry per CDR3 protein. The sample carries about 620,000 distinct CDR3 sequences, 16% recorded once. Specified time point: newly diagnosed GD, antithyroid drugs for less than 3 months. Researchers made the TCR library from RNA that was extracted from PBMCs. This sample was shared with a second study, whose subject was T cells in Graves' hyperthyroidism and ophthalmopathy.

This specimen consisted of peripheral blood mononuclear cells (PBMCs), obtained at new diagnosis, from a patient treated with antithyroid drugs. All receptors derive from a woman between 25 and 40 years old with Graves disease.

There are many counts of this clonotype. The rearrangement links TRBV11-2 to TRBJ2-5, with 9 bases that match TRBD1. This CDR3 has 15 residues. Trimming at V came to 5 bases and at J to 5 bases, leaving 9 bases not matched to a gene. Germline V lookup: CDR1 SGHAT, CDR2 FQNNGV. CDR3 protein: CASSHRTGGAETQYF. CDR3 DNA: TGTGCCAGCAGCCATAGAACAGGGGGCGCGGAGACCCAGTACTTC.

This clonotype was seen repeatedly, ten times or more. The chain joins TRBV19 to TRBJ1-1; D is perhaps TRBD1 (6 bases). Between the trimmed V and J ends, which lost 7 bases and 3 bases, there was a span of 15 bases. Germline CDR1 and CDR2: LNHDA and SQIVND (reference sequence). The CDR3 totals 14 residues. The CDR3 protein is CASTTWGLHTEAFF. The CDR3 DNA follows: TGTGCCAGTACTACGTGGGGGCTGCACACTGAAGCTTTCTTT. Looking up the rest from reference TRBV19 and TRBJ1-1 gives the full variable domain: DGGITQSPKYLFRKEGQNVTLSCEQNLNHDAMYWYRQDPGQGLRLIYYSQIVNDFQKGDIAEGYSVSREKKESFPLTVTSAQKNPTAFYLCASTTWGLHTEAFFGQGTRLTVV.

This clonotype was recorded many times. This chain joins TRBV12-3 or TRBV12-4 and TRBJ2-2; 12 nucleotides align to TRBD2. J lost 5 bases, V lost 7 bases, and 5 bases had no gene match. This CDR3 region has 15 residues. In nucleotides, the CDR3 is TGTGCCAGCAACGGACTAGCGGGAAGGACCGGGGAGCTGTTTTTT. Amino acids: CASNGLAGRTGELFF.

There are many counts of this clonotype. This chain uses TRBV6-1 with TRBJ1-2; D not resolved. Germline V gene sequence: CDR1 MNHNS, CDR2 SASEGT. Trimming shortened V by 7 bases and J by 5 bases, and 8 bases separated the two germline ends. The CDR3 spans 11 residues. The CDR3 loop reads CASKGPYGYTF. The CDR3 nucleotides read TGTGCCAGCAAGGGCCCTTATGGCTACACCTTC.

This clonotype has a count of ten or more. The rearrangement uses TRBV20-1 and TRBJ2-2, with D possibly being TRBD1 (5 bases). There are 14 residues in the CDR3. Looked up from germline, CDR1 is DFQATT and CDR2 is SNEGSKA (reference sequence). Trimming stripped 1 base from V and 2 bases from J, with 8 bases between. CDR3 in amino acids: CSARVTGNTGELFF. The DNA of the CDR3 is TGCAGTGCTAGAGTAACAGGAAACACCGGGGAGCTGTTTTTT.

The rearrangement links TRBV7-2 to TRBJ2-7; TRBD1 aligns across 10 bases. This CDR3 has 15 residues. The ends lost 7 bases at V and 5 bases at J; junction bases unmatched: 11. Germline CDR1 SGHTA, CDR2 FQGNSA. The CDR3 spells CASTPRDRGFDEQYF. The DNA of the CDR3 is TGTGCCAGCACCCCCCGGGACAGGGGTTTCGACGAGCAGTACTTC.

This clonotype was detected many times. V and J are TRBV2 and TRBJ2-5; the match to TRBD2 covers 8 bases. V shed 6 bases, J shed 1 base, and the junction held 7 bases outside the gene matches. Germline V gene sequence: CDR1 SNHLY, CDR2 FYNNEI. The CDR3 is 15 amino acids. CDR3 residues: CASRTNSGTQETQYF. The DNA for the CDR3 is TGTGCCAGCAGGACTAATAGCGGGACCCAAGAGACCCAGTACTTC.

This clonotype was counted many times. The rearrangement links TRBV11-2 to TRBJ2-1, with 7 bases identical to TRBD2. The CDR3 runs to 15 residues. V shed 1 base and J 6 bases; nucleotides not matched to a gene: 6. Germline CDR1 reads SGHAT; CDR2 reads FQNNGV. The CDR3 spells CASSLGLAPSNEQFF. CDR3 nucleotides: TGTGCCAGCAGCTTAGGACTAGCCCCTTCCAATGAGCAGTTCTTC. The whole variable domain, filled in from reference TRBV11-2 and TRBJ2-1, reads EAGVAQSPRYKIIEKRQSVAFWCNPISGHATLYWYQQILGQGPKLLIQFQNNGVVDDSQLPKDRFSAERLKGVDSTLKIQPAKLEDSAVYLCASSLGLAPSNEQFFGPGTRLTVL.

This clonotype was seen at least ten times. The genes are TRBV18 and TRBJ2-5, with D maybe TRBD2 (5 bases). V lost 3 bases, J lost 5 bases, and 10 bases lay in between. This CDR3 has 13 amino acids. The germline gives CDR1 KGHSH, CDR2 LQKENI. CDR3 coding DNA: TGTGCCAGCTCACCGTCAGCGGTGGAGACCCAGTACTTC. Its protein product is CASSPSAVETQYF.

This clonotype was seen repeatedly, ten times or more. The chain carries TRBV10-3 and TRBJ2-4; 8 positions match TRBD2. Germline V gene data show CDR1 as ENHRY and CDR2 as SYGVKD. The CDR3 is made up of 14 amino acids. After removal of 3 bases from V and 10 bases from J, the junction contained 8 bases not matched to a gene. The CDR3 sequence is CAISEGREALIQYF. The CDR3 DNA sequence: TGTGCCATCAGTGAAGGGCGGGAGGCCCTTATTCAGTACTTC.

This clonotype was counted many times. The chain combines TRBV7-3 with TRBJ2-1, with 9 bases fitting TRBD2. This CDR3 region has 15 residues. From germline, CDR1 is SGHTA and CDR2 FQGTGA. V was pared by 8 bases and J by 2 bases, with 7 bases of the junction left unmatched. The CDR3 DNA is TGTGCCAGCTCCGAGGCGGGAGGGCCCTACAATGAGCAGTTCTTC. Translation gives CASSEAGGPYNEQFF.

The chain is built from TRBV10-3 and TRBJ1-1; 11 bases agree with TRBD1. The CDR3 loop spans 16 amino acids. Trimming took 0 bases from V and 5 from J; bases not matched to a gene: 5. CDR1 and CDR2 (germline): ENHRY, SYGVKD. This chain's CDR3 is CAISESGGTGGTEAFF. In DNA, the CDR3 is TGTGCCATCAGTGAGTCCGGAGGGACAGGGGGGACTGAAGCTTTCTTT.

This clonotype was seen repeatedly, ten times or more. J is TRBJ1-4 and V is TRBV7-2; D ambiguous. CDR3 length equals 14 residues. V lost 5 bases and J 0 bases, leaving 7 bases between the germline ends. The germline gives CDR1 SGHTA, CDR2 FQGNSA. The CDR3 nucleotides read TGTGCCAGCAGCCCGCATACAACTAATGAAAAACTGTTTTTT. Encoded protein: CASSPHTTNEKLFF.

This clonotype was detected only a few times. This chain links TRBV12-3 or TRBV12-4 with TRBJ2-7; 10 nucleotides agree with TRBD1. CDR3 length equals 16 residues. With V trimmed by 6 bases and J by 3 bases, 11 bases remained unmatched. In nucleotides, the CDR3 is TGTGCCAGCAGAGGGGGCGCCGGGACAGGGGTCTACGAGCAGTACTTC. Translating gives CASRGGAGTGVYEQYF.

This clonotype was detected many times. V and J are TRBV7-9 and TRBJ2-5; possibly TRBD1 for D (5 bases). V was cut by 0 bases and J by 2 bases, with 10 bases left in between. Germline CDR1 SEHNR, CDR2 FQNEAQ (reference sequence). The CDR3 has 15 amino acids. The CDR3 spells CASSLARQGQETQYF. The CDR3 nucleotides are TGTGCCAGCAGCTTAGCGCGGCAGGGACAAGAGACCCAGTACTTC.

The genes are TRBV20-1 and TRBJ2-5; D call uncertain. Germline values: CDR1 DFQATT, CDR2 SNEGSKA (reference sequence). The CDR3 runs to 14 residues. V was pared by 6 bases and J by 2 bases, with 16 bases between. Here the CDR3 DNA reads TGCAGTGCGGCTGGGTGGGGTAGACAAGAGACCCAGTACTTC. This gives the protein CSAAGWGRQETQYF.

V and J are TRBV3-1 and TRBJ2-1; 9 bases map to TRBD1. The CDR3 length is 14 residues. The junction had 5 bases not matched to a gene; V was cut back by 4 bases and J by 7 bases. Germline assignment: CDR1 LGHDT and CDR2 YNNKEL (reference sequence). The CDR3 DNA reads TGTGCCAGCAGCCCGGTGACAGGGGGGAATGAGCAGTTCTTC. This codes for CASSPVTGGNEQFF.

The V call is TRBV19, the J call TRBJ1-2, with D possibly being TRBD1 (5 bases). Germline CDR1 is LNHDA and CDR2 is SQIVND (reference sequence). The CDR3 is made up of 13 amino acids. V was cut by 8 bases and J by 5 bases, with 15 bases left in between. The CDR3: CASARQGNYGYTF. CDR3 DNA sequence: TGTGCCAGTGCTCGGCAGGGTAATTATGGCTACACCTTC.

This clonotype was seen more than once but under ten times. The CDR3 DNA reads as TGTGCCAGCAGCTTAAGCAGGGGAGGGCAAGAGACCCAGTACTTC. This gives the protein CASSLSRGGQETQYF. The V gene is TRBV7-9, the J gene TRBJ2-5; tentatively, D is TRBD2 (7 bases). Germline-derived CDR1 and CDR2 are SEHNR and FQNEAQ (reference sequence). V lost 2 bases to trimming and J lost 2 bases, with 12 bases between them. CDR3 length: 15 amino acids.

This clonotype was detected only a few times. The V gene is TRBV25-1, the J gene TRBJ2-4; D may be TRBD2 (6 bases). Germline CDR1 MGHDK, CDR2 SYGVNS. The CDR3 is 17 residues long. Deletions cut 7 bases from V and 0 bases from J, with 19 bases between. Written as DNA, the CDR3 is TGTGCCAGCATGGGCGGGACGAGTTCGTTAGCCAAAAACATTCAGTACTTC. Its translation is CASMGGTSSLAKNIQYF.

The chain employs TRBV5-4 and TRBJ2-1; TRBD2 might be the D (6 bases). Trimming cost V 7 bases and J 0 bases, with 20 bases left between them. Per the germline V gene, CDR1 is SGHNT and CDR2 is YYREEE (reference sequence). There are 17 residues in the CDR3. The CDR3 loop is CASASWGDLSSYNEQFF. The CDR3 DNA sequence: TGTGCCAGCGCCTCTTGGGGGGATCTAAGCTCCTACAATGAGCAGTTCTTC. Full variable domain (missing parts from reference TRBV5-4 and TRBJ2-1): ETGVTQSPTHLIKTRGQQVTLRCSSQSGHNTVSWYQQALGQGPQFIFQYYREEENGRGNFPPRFSGLQFPNYSSELNVNALELDDSALYLCASASWGDLSSYNEQFFGPGTRLTVL.

This chain links TRBV4-1 with TRBJ2-7, with 7 bases that match TRBD1. The CDR3 has 18 amino acids. Germline-derived CDR1 and CDR2 are MGHRA and YSYEKL. Trimming removed 4 bases from V and 4 bases from J; junction bases left unmatched: 19. The CDR3 protein is CASSRQAGRTGEKYEQYF. CDR3 coding DNA: TGCGCCAGCAGCCGTCAGGCCGGACGGACAGGAGAAAAATACGAGCAGTACTTC.

This clonotype was counted ten times or more. The chain carries TRBV6-1 and TRBJ1-1; 7 nucleotides align to TRBD1. V was clipped by 6 bases and J by 6 bases; unmatched bases: 1. In germline, CDR1 is MNHNS, CDR2 SASEGT. The CDR3 covers 11 residues. The CDR3 here is CASRTGPEAFF. The CDR3 DNA reads TGTGCCAGCAGGACAGGGCCTGAAGCTTTCTTT.

Details on this clonotype: No conserved phenylalanine or tryptophan is present at the end of the CDR3, so a read error is the likely explanation. The chain couples TRBV5-1 to TRBJ2-3; D perhaps matches TRBD1 (6 bases). Germline V gives CDR1 SGHRS, CDR2 YFSETQ. The CDR3 has 14 amino acids. Trimming cost V 2 bases and J 1 base, with 8 bases left between them. This chain's CDR3 is CASSFAGGTDTQYL. In DNA, the CDR3 is TGCGCCAGCAGCTTTGCAGGGGGCACAGATACGCAGTATCTT.

The table lists this clonotype with a few counts. This chain joins TRBV15 and TRBJ2-5, with D unclear. Germline values: CDR1 LNHNV, CDR2 YYDKDF (reference sequence). V was shortened by 6 bases and J by 1 base, with 12 bases between the two germline ends. This CDR3 spans 14 amino acids. This chain's CDR3 is CATSPLGSQETQYF. The CDR3 region has the DNA TGTGCCACCAGTCCACTCGGTTCCCAAGAGACCCAGTACTTC. The full variable domain, rest sourced from reference TRBV15 and TRBJ2-5, is DAMVIQNPRYQVTQFGKPVTLSCSQTLNHNVMYWYQQKSSQAPKLLFHYYDKDFNNEADTPDNFQSRRPNTSFCFLDIRSPGLGDTAMYLCATSPLGSQETQYFGPGTRLLVL.

Regarding this clonotype: This may arise from a read error, as a much more abundant clone is one base away. The gene calls are TRBV6-5 and TRBJ2-5, with a weak D call TRBD2 (6 bases). V was pared by 4 bases and J by 9 bases, with 24 bases between. Germline assignment: CDR1 MNHEY and CDR2 SVGAGI. The CDR3 contains 16 residues. The DNA of the CDR3 is TGTGCCAGCAGTTGGGTCCGAAAGGAGGGGATAGGGGCCCAGTACTTC. Translated: CASSWVRKEGIGAQYF.

This clonotype occurred many times. The chain links TRBV28 to TRBJ2-7, with D perhaps assigned TRBD1 or TRBD2 (5 bases each). Trimming stripped 6 bases from V and 6 bases from J, with 12 bases between. Germline CDR1 reads MDHEN; CDR2 reads SYDVKM. The CDR3 length is 12 residues. The CDR3 coding sequence is TGTGCCAGCAGCCGGGGCAGGTTCGAGCAGTACTTC. Its protein product is CASSRGRFEQYF.

The chain has TRBV12-3 or TRBV12-4 and TRBJ1-3, with D maybe TRBD1 (6 bases). The V end lost 5 bases, the J end lost 4 bases, and 12 bases lay between the germline ends. The CDR3 length is 14 residues. CDR3 residues: CASSLDRSGNTIYF. CDR3 bases: TGTGCCAGCAGTCTAGACAGGTCGGGAAACACCATATATTTT.

This clonotype was seen repeatedly, ten times or more. The chain recombines TRBV12-3 or TRBV12-4 with TRBJ2-7; D uncertain. With 5 bases removed from V and 3 bases from J, the gap between germline ends came to 14 bases. The CDR3 is 14 residues long. CDR3 bases: TGTGCCAGCAGTCCCTTGGGCCACCTCTACGAGCAGTACTTC. This sequence encodes CASSPLGHLYEQYF.

CDR3 loop: CASSLGLAGGSGKYF. The CDR3 coding sequence is TGTGCCAGCTCACTCGGACTAGCGGGAGGGTCAGGGAAGTACTTC. The chain has TRBV18 and TRBJ2-7; 15 bases line up with TRBD2. The CDR3 is 15 residues long. Germline V gene data show CDR1 as KGHSH and CDR2 as LQKENI. V lost 4 bases to trimming and J lost 11 bases; unmatched junction nucleotides: 9.